This record concerns one T cell receptor beta chain sequence. Its specificity is not known. Data came from immunoSEQ multiplex PCR; TCRdb stores just in-frame clones and leaves some out. The repertoire has approximately 17,000 clones, approximately 86% of them found once; the top ten carry around 5.5%. V trimming: 2 bases; J trimming: 10 bases; junction bases outside the gene matches: 9. The CDR3 is made up of 16 amino acids. Germline values: CDR1 LNHNV, CDR2 YYDKDF (reference sequence). Intraepithelial lymphocytes and lamina propria lymphocytes were released through processing of graft tissue. This record comes from a study of graft-versus-host responses after intestinal transplantation. Study-wide points: Present in recipient marrow, GvH clones included some that appeared first in ileum or blood. Individuals carrying graft-donor T cell macrochimerism showed high graft-versus-host to host-versus-graft clonal ratios in allografts.

This rearrangement joins TRBV15 to TRBJ2-1; 12 nucleotides line up with TRBD2. The sample consisted of ileum tissue, taken 17 days after transplant. The clonotype was recovered from a human patient who received an intestinal transplant, so some T cells may come from the graft donor. This chain's CDR3 is CATSRPGTSGFGEQFF. The CDR3 coding sequence is TGTGCCACCAGCAGACCCGGGACTAGCGGGTTCGGCGAGCAGTTCTTC.